The present entry profiles one T cell receptor (beta chain) with its context. Its antigen remains unidentified. Within one base of it there is no much larger clone, and no base qualities were kept. These data are taken from a study of blood T cell repertoires in COVID-19 (dated by TCRdb to 2020 to 2022). With respect to the entire study: The collaborator samples originated in the United States, Italy and Spain and spanned the acute and convalescent phases of COVID-19. The material from the prospective study consisted of cDNA or gDNA derived from T cells, B-cell-depleted T cells, or PBMCs. The dataset comprised deeply sampled blood TCRbeta repertoires from subjects exposed to, actively infected with, or recovered from COVID-19. The repertoires were made available in a free public database intended to serve as a resource for research on the immune response to SARS-CoV-2. The samples were drawn from two sources: the first 160 participants of the ongoing ImmuneRACE study, and over 950 subjects contributed by 6 global collaborators. A de-identified subject ID, COVID-19 status, age in years and sex were almost always included in the sample metadata. Where available, HLA class I and class II types were taken from metadata supplied by the sample provider and were not determined by assay-based typing.

For CDR1 and CDR2, the germline V gene (reference sequence) lists LNHDA and SQIVND. From the cysteine up to the phenylalanine, the CDR3 has a length of 16 residues. The sequence is cut down to CDR3 DNA, 48 bases in frame from base 1. V is pruned by 8 bases and J by 2 bases, leaving 11 bases of the junction without a gene match. TCRbeta CDR3 regions were amplified from genomic DNA using the immunoSEQ Assay, a bias-controlled multiplex PCR. The source study handled its data this way. Within the assay, amplification of reference gene primers was used to estimate how many nucleated cells each sample contained. Sequence reads were collapsed and filtered to measure the absolute abundance of every unique TCRbeta CDR3 rearrangement. Productive Simpson clonality was computed per sample as the square root of Simpson's diversity index over productive rearrangements. Here the immuneACCESS table is served through TCRdb, limited to in-frame sequences with V and J called. Missing clones are a known gap in these copies; in checked studies unresolved V genes cover under half, and the rest lacks a known reason. D and trimming come from the DNA, and the V and J calls and clone size come from that table. For this sample there are 130,000 to 150,000 clones; just under 90% appear just once. The top ten clonotypes cover about 4.3% of the sample.

Here is what the overall study found, with its caveats: Clinical and demographic metadata were provided uncurated, with the amount varying by source and participant.

Each collaborating institution followed its own protocols to collect whole blood in K2EDTA tubes. Collaborator samples were shipped for TCRbeta analysis as frozen whole blood, isolated PBMCs, or DNA extracted from either sample type. The sequencing sample was made of peripheral blood. The receptor chain draws on TRBV19 and TRBJ2-2, with 7 bases in between that match TRBD2. The receptor's source is a woman aged 40 to 55 with acute or convalescent COVID-19. The nucleotide sequence reads TGTGCCAGTTCCGGACTAGATCTAGGTAACACCGGGGAGCTGTTTTTT. The encoded protein is CASSGLDLGNTGELFF.